The source of this TCR beta chain is a study of neurological immune-mediated disorders. CDR3 length equals 15 residues. V gave up 6 bases and J gave up 0 bases, with 12 bases separating them. CDR1 and CDR2 from the germline V gene are MNHEY and SMNVEV (reference sequence). The sample holds many counts of this clonotype. One entry per CDR3 protein results from TCRdb running MiXCR on the 5' RACE reads. The table records approximately 70,000 distinct CDR3 sequences, around 3.9% of them present only once. The chain is built from TRBV27 and TRBJ2-1; D is uncertain. The receptor comes from a man aged 25 to 40 with multiple sclerosis. What was sequenced was PBMCs. The CDR3 region is CASRARFSSYNEQFF. CDR3 coding DNA: TGTGCCAGCAGAGCTCGCTTTAGCTCCTACAATGAGCAGTTCTTC.